This TCR beta chain originates from a study of neurological immune-mediated disorders (dated by TCRdb to between 2018 and 2021). For context, the study as a whole: Among the approximately 34 multiple sclerosis patients, relapsing-remitting MS accounted for about 31 and secondary progressive MS accounted for 3. Alongside PBMC samples, the set of some 98 TCR-beta libraries contained longitudinal samples, technical triplicates, and paired CD4+ and CD8+ T-cell subsets that had been sorted. The cohort was made up of 60 to 75 subjects, consisting of around 14 HAM/TSP patients, about 34 multiple sclerosis patients and some 20 healthy controls. Peripheral blood TCR-beta repertoires from patients with HTLV-I-associated myelopathy (HAM/TSP), patients with multiple sclerosis, and healthy controls were compared in the study using UMI-based sequencing. Study-wide findings and limitations: The highest TCR clonal expansion was observed in HAM/TSP patients, whereas the lowest was observed in MS patients, even when compared with healthy controls. No identical CDR3 amino acid sequences were found to be shared among expanded clones across subjects, suggesting that TCR-beta repertoires were private in all groups. No clinical or MRI features were associated with the MS cluster, and the authors said that larger cohorts are needed. In a phylogenetic analysis, the repertoires of 18 out of 34 MS patients fell into a single cluster of related CDR3 sequences, pointing to a possible signature at the repertoire level.

With respect to this clonotype: Its antigen has not been determined. No base qualities exist here, and no much larger clone lies one base off it.

Taken from cysteine to phenylalanine, the CDR3 has 16 residues. Only the CDR3 DNA stays, 48 bases, in frame from base 1. Trimming leaves V shorter by 4 bases and J shorter by 4 bases, with the junction holding 9 bases beyond the gene matches. In the germline V gene (reference sequence), CDR1 corresponds to LNHNV and CDR2 to YYDKDF. To synthesize cDNA, template-switch 5'RACE was performed with a primer carrying a 10-nucleotide random unique molecular identifier so that each TCR transcript was tagged. Every sequencing run yielded over 200 million TCR-beta sequences covering 15-18 subjects. The RNeasy kit was used for extraction of total RNA. TCR-beta VDJ regions were amplified with primers for the TCR constant region and the 5'RACE anchor, using the KAPA Real-time Library Amplification kit. A first PCR added sample indexes and Illumina adaptors, after which a second PCR increased the library yield. After Ampure bead purification, the TCR product of roughly 650 bp was size-selected on a 2% E-gel SizeSelection system. Library quality was checked on a Bioanalyzer, concentration was measured with Qubit, and libraries were quantified with the Kapa Library Quantification kit before pooling. Libraries were sequenced paired-end 2 x 150 bp on an Illumina HiSeq 2500. To increase sequence diversity, about 25-30% phiX was spiked into each library pool. Regarding the original processing steps: The UMI-based MiGEC pipeline processed quality-filtered reads and removed over 80% of raw TCR sequences during error correction. IMGT germline references were used for alignment of VDJ genes, and clonotypes were defined by a unique CDR3 amino acid sequence together with V-J genes. Clonal expansion, Shannon diversity and CDR3 relatedness (CalcPairwiseDistances, ClusterSamples) were evaluated with VDJtools, and phylogenetic trees were built with CLCbio workbench. Clones with at least 8 unique UMIs were defined as expanded, with this threshold being based on coefficient-of-variation modelling across technical triplicates. Through fastp at Q25 and MiXCR, TCRdb rebuilt clones from the public reads, retaining in-frame beta chains. All rows with the same CDR3 protein become a single entry with the most common DNA and genes. The V and J calls follow TCRdb's processing rather than the paper's. Within this sample are approximately 65,000 distinct CDR3 sequences, with approximately 5.3% of them counted one time only. About 5.8% of the sample belongs to the ten largest clones.

For unsorted PBMC libraries, 2 million PBMCs were used after storage in RNAlater at -80 degrees C until RNA extraction. Multiple sclerosis patients were enrolled in a US clinical protocol evaluating disease progression by magnetic resonance imaging. PBMCs were separated from peripheral blood using Ficoll-Hypaque density gradient centrifugation and then cryopreserved in liquid nitrogen. Recombination joined TRBV15 with TRBJ2-2; the central 7 bases match TRBD2. This clonotype originated in a human donor with multiple sclerosis. The donor label of this sample is uncertain. Sequenced sample: PBMCs. The CDR3 reads as follows: CATSTRQPGGTGELFF. The nucleotides are TGTGCCACCAGCACCAGACAGCCGGGGGGCACCGGGGAGCTGTTTTTT. Full variable domain (CDR3 extended with the reference TRBV15 and TRBJ2-2 proteins): DAMVIQNPRYQVTQFGKPVTLSCSQTLNHNVMYWYQQKSSQAPKLLFHYYDKDFNNEADTPDNFQSRRPNTSFCFLDIRSPGLGDTAMYLCATSTRQPGGTGELFFGEGSRLTVL.